These 20 T cell receptor beta chains were sequenced from one sample in a study of cytomegalovirus exposure and HLA in healthy donors (dated by TCRdb to about 2017). The method was the immunoSEQ multiplex PCR assay. For the multiplex PCR, a mixture combining 60 forward primers for TCR Vbeta segments and 13 reverse primers for TCR Jbeta segments was used. TCRdb obtained this table from immuneACCESS and retained in-frame rearrangements with V and J assigned. These tables miss some clones; where compared with another copy, unresolved V genes account for less than half of the shortfall, and the remainder is unexplained. A total of under 150,000 clones appear in this sample, around three quarters of them only once. Together, the top ten hold about 2% of the sample. The material sequenced was PBMCs. These receptors all come from a man aged 18-30 years in good health and CMV-seronegative.

DNA of the CDR3: TGTGCCAGCAGCGCACTAGCGGGAGCGGGCTACGAGCAGTACGTC. Translation gives CASSALAGAGYEQYV. V usage is TRBV7-2 and J usage is TRBJ2-7; TRBD2 matches 11 bases. The CDR3 contains 15 residues. Per germline, CDR1 SGHTA and CDR2 FQGNSA. The ends lost 5 bases at V and 3 bases at J; junction bases unmatched: 6.

The J gene is TRBJ2-3, the V gene TRBV30; 9 bases are a match to TRBD2. Trimming at V came to 5 bases and at J to 1 base, leaving 10 bases not matched to a gene. Germline lookup yields CDR1 GTSNPN and CDR2 SVGIG (reference sequence). The CDR3 totals 16 residues. The CDR3 loop reads CAWYSGSRLGTDTQYF. CDR3 in DNA: TGTGCCTGGTATAGCGGGAGCCGTTTGGGCACAGATACGCAGTATTTT.

This clone was seen a single time. The chain has TRBV15 and TRBJ2-7, with TRBD1 matching over 9 bases. Germline V gene data show CDR1 as LNHNV and CDR2 as YYDKDF (reference sequence). This CDR3 spans 14 amino acids. V lost 3 bases, J lost 1 base, and 1 base stayed unmatched. The CDR3 reads CATSRDRGSYEQYF. The CDR3 DNA follows: TGTGCCACCAGCAGGGACAGGGGATCCTACGAGCAGTACTTC.

The chain links TRBV5-1 to TRBJ2-1; weak D call: TRBD2 (5 bases). Germline V gene data show CDR1 as SGHRS and CDR2 as YFSETQ. CDR3 length: 16 amino acids. V lost 5 bases and J 0 bases, leaving 15 bases between the germline ends. As DNA, the CDR3 is TGCGCCAGCAGTCCTACTAGTGGGAGCTCCTACAATGAGCAGTTCTTC. Protein product: CASSPTSGSSYNEQFF.

V is TRBV6-1 and J is TRBJ1-5, with TRBD1 matching 8 bases. V lost 5 bases and J lost 5; bases outside the gene matches: 5. CDR1 and CDR2 from the germline V gene are MNHNS and SASEGT. The CDR3 consists of 14 residues. The CDR3 spells CASSSRQGHQPQHF. As DNA, the CDR3 is TGTGCCAGCAGTTCACGACAGGGGCATCAGCCCCAGCATTTT.

The rearrangement links TRBV7-3 to TRBJ1-1, with D uncertain. Per the germline V gene, CDR1 is SGHTA and CDR2 is FQGTGA. The V gene lost 0 bases and the J gene lost 1 base, with 9 bases spanning the gap. The CDR3 sequence is 15 residues long. The CDR3 DNA is TGTGCCAGCAGCTTAACCCCTGGGCAGAACACTGAAGCTTTCTTT. Residues: CASSLTPGQNTEAFF.

The chain employs TRBV11-1 and TRBJ2-1; D may be TRBD1 (6 bases). The CDR3 length is 15 residues. Germline V gene data show CDR1 as SGHAT and CDR2 as FQDESV (reference sequence). Trimming removed 3 bases at V and 5 bases at J, with 14 bases between. The CDR3 DNA is TGTGCCAGCAGCTTCTACAGGGTCGTTGACAATGAGCAGTTCTTC. It codes for CASSFYRVVDNEQFF. Supplemented by reference TRBV11-1 and TRBJ2-1, the full variable domain reads EAEVAQSPRYKITEKSQAVAFWCDPISGHATLYWYRQILGQGPELLVQFQDESVVDDSQLPKDRFSAERLKGVDSTLKIQPAELGDSAMYLCASSFYRVVDNEQFFGPGTRLTVL.

The genes are TRBV19 and TRBJ2-5; 11 bases align to TRBD2. The DNA end is a closer match to TRBJ2-7, so the J assignment may be wrong. The germline V gene has CDR1 LNHDA and CDR2 SQIVND (reference sequence). This CDR3 is 15 amino acids long. This chain's CDR3 is CASSLLAGAQPEQYF. The CDR3 bases are TGTGCCAGTAGTCTACTAGCGGGAGCGCAGCCCGAGCAGTACTTC.

In nucleotides, the CDR3 is TGTGCCAGCAGCAGAAGGACTAGCGGGAGTGAGCAGTTCTTC. Its translation is CASSRRTSGSEQFF. V gene TRBV21-1 combines with J gene TRBJ2-1; the table calls TRBD2, which could not be checked here. TRBV21-1 is termed a pseudogene. The CDR3 contains 14 residues.

This chain uses TRBV27 with TRBJ2-3; weak D call: TRBD2 (6 bases). Germline lookup yields CDR1 MNHEY and CDR2 SMNVEV (reference sequence). The CDR3 length is 16 residues. Trimming cost V 0 bases and J 1 base, with 11 bases left between them. This chain's CDR3 is CASSLSLAPGTDTQYF. As DNA, the CDR3 is TGTGCCAGCAGTTTATCTCTAGCGCCTGGCACAGATACGCAGTATTTT.

The count of this clone is one. The genes are TRBV6-5 and TRBJ2-2, with TRBD2 matching 9 bases. CDR3 length: 13 amino acids. CDR1 is MNHEY and CDR2 is SVGAGI in the germline V gene. Losses at the gene ends were 7 bases for V and 6 bases for J; bases not matched to a gene: 3. CDR3 sequence (DNA): TGTGCCAGCAAGCGGGAGGTAGCCGGGGAGCTGTTTTTT. Translated, it gives CASKREVAGELFF.

V usage is TRBV7-3 and J usage is TRBJ2-2, with 8 bases aligning to TRBD2. The CDR3 has 17 amino acids. Looked up from germline, CDR1 is SGHTA and CDR2 is FQGTGA. V gave up 0 bases and J gave up 3 bases; unmatched junction bases: 6. The DNA of the CDR3 is TGTGCCAGCAGCTTAACCGGGACTAGATCCGACACCGGGGAGCTGTTTTTT. This encodes CASSLTGTRSDTGELFF.

V and J are TRBV5-1 and TRBJ2-7; the match to TRBD1 covers 9 bases. The J segment lost 7 bases and the V segment lost 5 bases, leaving 10 bases of the junction unmatched. The CDR3 is 14 amino acids. Germline-derived CDR1 and CDR2 are SGHRS and YFSETQ. The CDR3, as DNA: TGCGCCAGCAGACTGGGACAGGGAGTAGGGGAGCAGTACGTC. Translation: CASRLGQGVGEQYV.

The genes are TRBV29-1 and TRBJ1-4; D perhaps matches TRBD1 (6 bases). V lost 4 bases and J lost 4, with 10 bases in between. From germline, CDR1 is SQVTM and CDR2 ANQGSEA. This CDR3 region has 13 residues. The CDR3 loop is CSVVGQNNEKLFF. The CDR3 region has the DNA TGCAGCGTTGTTGGACAGAATAATGAAAAACTGTTTTTT.

In this sample, this clone turned up a few times. The chain recombines TRBV4-2 with TRBJ1-4; TRBD1 might be the D (6 bases). The CDR3 sequence is 14 residues long. Germline V gene data show CDR1 as LGHNA and CDR2 as YNFKEQ. Trimming shortened V by 5 bases and J by 7 bases, and 14 bases separated the two germline ends. The chain's CDR3 is CASSLQGGSEKLFF. CDR3 bases: TGTGCCAGCAGCTTACAGGGCGGGAGTGAAAAACTGTTTTTT.

The rearrangement uses TRBV5-5 and TRBJ2-1; 7 bases map to TRBD2. With V trimmed by 3 bases and J by 9 bases, 6 bases remained unmatched. The CDR3 has 13 amino acids. CDR1 is SGHKS, CDR2 YYEKEE, per germline (reference sequence). The chain's CDR3 is CASSSLPSGEQFF. The DNA of the CDR3 is TGTGCCAGCAGCTCACTCCCTAGCGGTGAGCAGTTCTTC.

The CDR3 loop is CASSSDGDTGELFF. CDR3 in DNA: TGTGCCAGCAGTTCAGACGGGGACACCGGGGAGCTGTTTTTT. The gene calls are TRBV6-5 and TRBJ2-2, with D possibly matching TRBD2 (5 bases). V lost 4 bases, J lost 3 bases, and 9 bases lay in between. The CDR3 extends over 14 amino acids. CDR1 and CDR2 (germline): MNHEY, SVGAGI.

The J gene is TRBJ2-7, the V gene TRBV5-4; 9 bases agree with TRBD2. The V gene end was trimmed by 0 bases and the J gene end by 10 bases; junction bases not matched to a gene: 8. In germline, CDR1 is SGHNT, CDR2 YYREEE (reference sequence). The CDR3 has 14 residues. CDR3 DNA: TGTGCCAGCAGCTTGGTCCCGACTAGCGGACTACAGTACTTC. Translating it yields CASSLVPTSGLQYF.

This clone was detected only once. The chain couples TRBV5-8 to TRBJ2-3, with D unresolved. The length of the CDR3 is 12 residues. The germline V gene encodes CDR1 SGHTS and CDR2 YDEGEE. With 7 bases removed from V and 1 base from J, the gap between germline ends came to 7 bases. This chain's CDR3 is CASLLRTDTQYF. The CDR3 bases are TGTGCCAGCCTACTTCGCACAGATACGCAGTATTTT.

This clone was recorded once. The rearrangement joins TRBV11-3 to TRBJ1-1; D possibly corresponds to TRBD1 (5 bases). V lost 1 base to trimming and J lost 8 bases, with 11 bases between them. This CDR3 has 13 amino acids. CDR1 SGHNT and CDR2 YENEEA come from the germline V gene. CDR3 nucleotide sequence: TGTGCCAGCAGCTTAGGATCAGGGTTGGAAGCTTTCTTT. This encodes CASSLGSGLEAFF.